This TCR beta chain was profiled in a study of blood T cell repertoires in COVID-19. Study background: Researchers got acute and convalescent COVID-19 samples from the United States, Italy and Spain. T cells, B-cell-depleted T cells, or PBMCs supplied cDNA or gDNA.

Clones were read by immunoSEQ multiplex PCR, and TCRdb kept only the in-frame ones, dropping some. The sample shows 90,000 to 130,000 clones, approximately 81% of them seen only once. This clone was detected only once. CDR1 and CDR2 from the germline V gene are MDHEN and SYDVKM. This CDR3 is 14 amino acids long. V was pared by 6 bases and J by 11 bases, with 22 bases between. The sequenced material came from peripheral blood. This TCR derives from a man aged 35 to 55 with acute or convalescent COVID-19. The chain is built from TRBV28 and TRBJ1-1, with D maybe TRBD1 (6 bases). The CDR3 DNA follows: TGTGCCAGCAGCGCCGGTTGGGGGCGCAGGGTTGCTTTCTTT. Translated, it gives CASSAGWGRRVAFF.